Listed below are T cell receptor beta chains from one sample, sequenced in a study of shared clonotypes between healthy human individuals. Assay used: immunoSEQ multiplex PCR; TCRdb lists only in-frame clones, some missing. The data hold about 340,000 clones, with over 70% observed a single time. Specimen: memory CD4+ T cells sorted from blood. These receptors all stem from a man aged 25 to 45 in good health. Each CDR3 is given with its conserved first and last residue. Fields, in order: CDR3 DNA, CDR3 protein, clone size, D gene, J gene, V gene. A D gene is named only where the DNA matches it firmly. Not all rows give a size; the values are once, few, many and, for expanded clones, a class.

cdr3_nt: TGTGCCAGCTCACCCCCGAAGCGGGGCTACACCGGGGAGCTGTTTTTT
cdr3_aa: CASSPPKRGYTGELFF
clone_size: -
d_call: TRBD2
j_call: TRBJ2-2
v_call: TRBV18

cdr3_nt: TGCGCCAGCAGCTTGCTCACGGGGAACACTGAAGCTTTCTTT
cdr3_aa: CASSLLTGNTEAFF
clone_size: -
d_call: -
j_call: TRBJ1-1
v_call: TRBV5-1

cdr3_nt: TGTGCCAGCAGCCAAGTGGCGGGTTATGGCTACACCTTC
cdr3_aa: CASSQVAGYGYTF
clone_size: -
d_call: -
j_call: TRBJ1-2
v_call: TRBV14

cdr3_nt: TGTGCCAGCAGCCCTCTCCGCCCTCAGGGACAGGGGATAGCATCCTACAATGAGCAGTTCTTC
cdr3_aa: CASSPLRPQGQGIASYNEQFF
clone_size: -
d_call: TRBD1
j_call: TRBJ2-1
v_call: TRBV14

cdr3_nt: TGTGCCAGTAGTATAGAGTTGTATGGGCAGCTGGGGGAAGAGACCCAGTACTTC
cdr3_aa: CASSIELYGQLGEETQYF
clone_size: -
d_call: -
j_call: TRBJ2-5
v_call: TRBV19

cdr3_nt: TGTGCCACCAGCAGAGACAGGGCCGCGGAGACCCAGTACTTC
cdr3_aa: CATSRDRAAETQYF
clone_size: -
d_call: -
j_call: TRBJ2-5
v_call: TRBV15

cdr3_nt: TGTGCCAGCAGCCCAAGACAGATTATGAACACTGAAGCTTTCTTT
cdr3_aa: CASSPRQIMNTEAFF
clone_size: -
d_call: -
j_call: TRBJ1-1
v_call: TRBV6-5

cdr3_nt: TGTGCCAGCAGCCCCACGGCCGGGTATGGGGAGCAGTACTTC
cdr3_aa: CASSPTAGYGEQYF
clone_size: -
d_call: -
j_call: TRBJ2-7
v_call: TRBV11-2

cdr3_nt: TGTGCCAGCAGTTTCGAAGACAGGCTGCTCAATCAGCCCCAGCATTTT
cdr3_aa: CASSFEDRLLNQPQHF
clone_size: -
d_call: -
j_call: TRBJ1-5
v_call: TRBV28

cdr3_nt: TGTGCCAGCTCCCCCGATATCTATGGCTACACCTTC
cdr3_aa: CASSPDIYGYTF
clone_size: -
d_call: -
j_call: TRBJ1-2
v_call: TRBV18

cdr3_nt: TGTGCTATCCAACGAGGGGGCTCGGGCTACAATGAGCAGTTCTTC
cdr3_aa: CAIQRGGSGYNEQFF
clone_size: -
d_call: TRBD1
j_call: TRBJ2-1
v_call: TRBV6-5

cdr3_nt: TGCGCCAGCAGTCAATCTGGCCTAGGGTACAATGAGCAGTTCTTC
cdr3_aa: CASSQSGLGYNEQFF
clone_size: -
d_call: -
j_call: TRBJ2-1
v_call: TRBV23-1

cdr3_nt: TGTGCCACCAGCAGGGTCGGGGAGACCCAGTACTTC
cdr3_aa: CATSRVGETQYF
clone_size: few
d_call: -
j_call: TRBJ2-5
v_call: TRBV15

cdr3_nt: TGTGCCAGCAGTTCAGGGGGCAGCAATCAGCCCCAGCATTTT
cdr3_aa: CASSSGGSNQPQHF
clone_size: many
d_call: TRBD1
j_call: TRBJ1-5
v_call: TRBV28

cdr3_nt: TGCGCCAGCAGCGGAATAGCGGGAGGGATGTCCGATGAGCAGTTCTTC
cdr3_aa: CASSGIAGGMSDEQFF
clone_size: once
d_call: TRBD2
j_call: TRBJ2-1
v_call: TRBV5-1

cdr3_nt: TGTGCCAGTAGTATAGATGGGGAAGGGGGCAAATCCTACAATGAGCAGTTCTTC
cdr3_aa: CASSIDGEGGKSYNEQFF
clone_size: -
d_call: TRBD1
j_call: TRBJ2-1
v_call: TRBV19

cdr3_nt: TGTGCCAGCAGTGGGGCTAGCGGGCGCACAGATACGCAGTATTTT
cdr3_aa: CASSGASGRTDTQYF
clone_size: -
d_call: TRBD2
j_call: TRBJ2-3
v_call: TRBV2

cdr3_nt: TGTGCCAGTATCGGACAGGGGGCCGGTGAGCAGTTCTTC
cdr3_aa: CASIGQGAGEQFF
clone_size: -
d_call: TRBD1
j_call: TRBJ2-1
v_call: TRBV19

cdr3_nt: TGCGCCAGCAGCAATCCTAGGGACACCGGGGAGCTGTTTTTT
cdr3_aa: CASSNPRDTGELFF
clone_size: few
d_call: -
j_call: TRBJ2-2
v_call: TRBV5-1

cdr3_nt: TGTGCCAGCAGGTGGACAGGGGACTATGGCTACACCTTC
cdr3_aa: CASRWTGDYGYTF
clone_size: -
d_call: TRBD1
j_call: TRBJ1-2
v_call: TRBV27

cdr3_nt: TGCAGTGCTAGTTCCCCGGGGGAGCAGTACTTC
cdr3_aa: CSASSPGEQYF
clone_size: -
d_call: -
j_call: TRBJ2-7
v_call: TRBV20-1

cdr3_nt: TGTGCCAGCAGCTTGGGCGGGAGGGGTATCGAAAAACTGTTTTTT
cdr3_aa: CASSLGGRGIEKLFF
clone_size: few
d_call: -
j_call: TRBJ1-4
v_call: TRBV5-8

cdr3_nt: TGTGCCAGCTCGTTTGGGACAGGGGCCCAAGAGACCCAGTACTTC
cdr3_aa: CASSFGTGAQETQYF
clone_size: -
d_call: TRBD1
j_call: TRBJ2-5
v_call: TRBV18

cdr3_nt: TGCGCCAGCAGGCCGGGGCCCAACAATGAGCAGTTCTTC
cdr3_aa: CASRPGPNNEQFF
clone_size: -
d_call: -
j_call: TRBJ2-1
v_call: TRBV5-1

cdr3_nt: TGTGCCAGCAGCTTAGTAGTCAGGGGGAACTATGGCTACACCTTC
cdr3_aa: CASSLVVRGNYGYTF
clone_size: -
d_call: TRBD1
j_call: TRBJ1-2
v_call: TRBV7-2

cdr3_nt: TGTGCCAGCAGTTCGGGGAATGAGCAGTTCTTC
cdr3_aa: CASSSGNEQFF
clone_size: -
d_call: -
j_call: TRBJ2-1
v_call: TRBV6-1